The clone carrying this TCR beta chain appeared a single time. Its antigen remains unidentified. The germline V gene has CDR1 DFQATT and CDR2 SNEGSKA (reference sequence). J was trimmed by 1 base and V by 4 bases; bases with no gene match: 2. The CDR3 totals 14 residues. This specimen belongs to a study of regulatory T cells in long-lasting Graves disease. Overall study: Patients with persistent Graves' disease had over 5 years of antithyroid drugs and persistent TSH receptor antibodies. Overall study results and limits: Persistent disease samples used TRBV28, TRBJ1-2 and TRBJ2-5 preferentially.

Time point in this sample: persistent/refractory GD, antithyroid drugs over 5 years with positive TRAb. PBMC RNA was the source of the TCR library. Arm-PCR of CDR3 regions and iRepertoire HTBI primers were used to build TCR beta libraries. TCRdb re-called the multiplex PCR reads with MiXCR, one entry per CDR3 protein. The sample includes approximately 400,000 distinct CDR3 sequences, roughly 20% of them seen just once. This chain uses TRBV20-1 with TRBJ2-2, with 8 nucleotides matching TRBD1. The source is a female donor with Graves disease. The sample here was peripheral blood mononuclear cells (PBMCs), taken when the disease was refractory, from a patient treated with antithyroid drugs. For the CDR3, the DNA is TGCAGTGCTACCGGGACAGGGAACACCGGGGAGCTGTTTTTT. Amino acids: CSATGTGNTGELFF.